Presented here are 27 T cell receptor beta chains from one specimen sequenced in a study of shared T cell receptors in the human thymus. Assay: immunoSEQ multiplex PCR; the TCRdb copy retains only in-frame clones and omits some. The table records about 540,000 clones, 75% to 85% of them present only once. This sample was also put to use in a study of human thymus T cells.

Source material: thymocytes. The receptors were sampled from a boy in the first two years of life with a congenital heart defect.

The chain employs TRBV15 and TRBJ1-1; D uncertain. Trimming left V 8 bases short and J 5 bases short, with 12 bases between. This CDR3 has 12 residues. Germline CDR1 is LNHNV and CDR2 is YYDKDF (reference sequence). The CDR3 loop reads CATSLRGTEAFF. In nucleotides, the CDR3 is TGTGCCACCTCCCTGCGGGGTACTGAAGCTTTCTTT.

The chain links TRBV4-3 to TRBJ1-2, with D maybe TRBD1 (5 bases). Trimming removed 4 bases from V and 0 bases from J, with 12 bases in between. CDR1 and CDR2 (germline): LGHNA, YSLEER. The CDR3 extends over 15 amino acids. CDR3 sequence reads: CASSLWGRPNYGYTF. DNA for the CDR3: TGCGCCAGCAGCCTTTGGGGCCGACCTAACTATGGCTACACCTTC.

The V call is TRBV27, the J call TRBJ1-2; TRBD1 aligns across 10 bases. CDR1 is MNHEY, CDR2 SMNVEV, per germline (reference sequence). With V trimmed by 4 bases and J by 8 bases, 4 bases remained unmatched. The CDR3 is 13 residues long. As DNA, the CDR3 is TGTGCCAGCAGTTACCAGACAGGGGGCGGCTACACCTTC. Protein: CASSYQTGGGYTF.

V is TRBV29-1 and J is TRBJ1-2; weak D call: TRBD1 (5 bases). Trimming removed 7 bases from V and 4 bases from J, with 19 bases in between. Germline CDR1 reads SQVTM; CDR2 reads ANQGSEA. This CDR3 comprises 14 residues. As DNA, the CDR3 is TGCAGCGCCCGACAGTTAAAGCAGGGCTATGGCTACACCTTC. It is translated as CSARQLKQGYGYTF.

This CDR3 reads CASSSTSGTGELFF. The DNA for the CDR3 is TGTGCCAGTAGTTCCACTAGCGGGACCGGGGAGCTGTTTTTT. The chain combines TRBV19 with TRBJ2-2; TRBD2 matches at 9 bases. J lost 5 bases, V lost 5 bases, and 3 bases had no gene match. This CDR3 has 14 residues. Germline CDR1 LNHDA, CDR2 SQIVND (reference sequence).

This sequence joins TRBV6-5 and TRBJ2-5, with D maybe TRBD2 (5 bases). The CDR3 totals 13 residues. Germline V gene lookup returns CDR1 MNHEY and CDR2 SVGAGI. V was clipped by 6 bases and J by 6 bases, with 14 bases between them. The CDR3 bases are TGTGCCAGCAGGAGGGCGTTCAGCAAGACCCAGTACTTC. It codes for CASRRAFSKTQYF.

V usage is TRBV5-6 and J usage is TRBJ2-1; D is ambiguous. CDR3 size: 14 residues. V was shortened by 2 bases and J by 0 bases, with 6 bases between the two germline ends. Germline values: CDR1 SGHDT, CDR2 YYEEEE. CDR3 nucleotide sequence: TGTGCCAGCAGCTTTGGTAGCTCCTACAATGAGCAGTTCTTC. Translated: CASSFGSSYNEQFF.

This clone occurred a few times. The gene calls are TRBV4-2 and TRBJ2-3; D possibly corresponds to TRBD2 (6 bases). V lost 0 bases and J lost 6, with 13 bases in between. In germline, CDR1 is LGHNA, CDR2 YNFKEQ. The length of the CDR3 is 15 residues. The CDR3 region is CASSQDSDREDTQYF. CDR3 DNA: TGTGCCAGCAGCCAAGATTCTGATCGGGAGGATACGCAGTATTTT.

V is TRBV5-1 and J is TRBJ2-3; 12 bases line up with TRBD2. The length of the CDR3 is 16 residues. Germline CDR1 reads SGHRS; CDR2 reads YFSETQ. Trimming at V came to 4 bases and at J to 3 bases, leaving 6 bases not matched to a gene. In DNA, the CDR3 is TGCGCCAGCAGCCCCCCCGGGACTAGCGGGACAGATACGCAGTATTTT. It is translated as CASSPPGTSGTDTQYF.

The chain joins TRBV29-1 to TRBJ2-1, with D possibly matching TRBD2 (5 bases). This CDR3 is 11 amino acids long. Per the germline V gene, CDR1 is SQVTM and CDR2 is ANQGSEA. V gave up 0 bases and J gave up 9 bases, with 6 bases separating them. In DNA form, the CDR3 reads TGCAGCGTTGAAGATCGGGGTGAGCAGTTCTTC. Translated: CSVEDRGEQFF.

V is TRBV27 and J is TRBJ1-2; D ambiguous. V was pared by 0 bases and J by 8 bases, with 13 bases between. The CDR3 covers 14 residues. Germline V gene data show CDR1 as MNHEY and CDR2 as SMNVEV (reference sequence). The CDR3 region is CASSLSRRELGYTF. The CDR3 DNA reads TGTGCCAGCAGTTTATCTCGCCGCGAACTAGGCTACACCTTC.

This chain's CDR3 is CASSLNGGSNTGELFF. The CDR3 DNA follows: TGTGCCAGCAGTTTAAACGGGGGATCGAACACCGGGGAGCTGTTTTTT. V is TRBV11-2 and J is TRBJ2-2, with D possibly matching TRBD2 (6 bases). The CDR3 spans 16 residues. CDR1 and CDR2 from the germline V gene are SGHAT and FQNNGV. V lost 6 bases to trimming and J lost 0 bases, with 14 bases between them.

The genes are TRBV14 and TRBJ1-1, with 8 positions matching TRBD1. The CDR3 length is 15 residues. CDR1 SGHDN and CDR2 FVKESK come from the germline V gene. Germline trimming cut 4 bases from V and 2 bases from J; bases unmatched to any gene: 6. CDR3 sequence reads: CASSRLDRGNTEAFF. The CDR3 DNA is TGTGCCAGCAGCCGCCTCGACAGGGGAAACACTGAAGCTTTCTTT. The full variable domain, completed using reference TRBV14 and TRBJ1-1, is EAGVTQFPSHSVIEKGQTVTLRCDPISGHDNLYWYRRVMGKEIKFLLHFVKESKQDESGMPNNRFLAERTGGTYSTLKVQPAELEDSGVYFCASSRLDRGNTEAFFGQGTRLTVV.

The chain carries TRBV29-1 and TRBJ2-3; tentative D call: TRBD1 (5 bases). Germline assignment: CDR1 SQVTM and CDR2 ANQGSEA. V lost 7 bases to trimming and J lost 5 bases, with 10 bases between them. This CDR3 spans 11 amino acids. The CDR3 region has the DNA TGCAGCGCCCCTAGGGGAGATACGCAGTATTTT. Its protein product is CSAPRGDTQYF.

The chain recombines TRBV10-3 with TRBJ2-1; 7 bases are a match to TRBD2. J gave up 10 bases and V 2 bases, and 11 bases lay outside the gene matches. The CDR3 loop spans 15 amino acids. The V gene's germline CDR1 is ENHRY and CDR2 SYGVKD. DNA of the CDR3: TGTGCCATCAGTGAGGGGGACTACCCCCCCTTCGAGCAGTTCTTC. As protein: CAISEGDYPPFEQFF.

The rearrangement joins TRBV30 to TRBJ2-7; TRBD2 matches 10 bases. Germline V gene sequence: CDR1 GTSNPN, CDR2 SVGIG (reference sequence). CDR3 length: 16 amino acids. Trimming at V came to 0 bases and at J to 4 bases, leaving 9 bases not matched to a gene. The CDR3 is CAWSVGRGTSEYEQYF. CDR3 DNA: TGTGCCTGGAGTGTCGGACGTGGGACTAGCGAGTACGAGCAGTACTTC.

V and J are TRBV19 and TRBJ2-7, with TRBD2 identical over 13 bases. The V gene's germline CDR1 is LNHDA and CDR2 SQIVND (reference sequence). V was pared by 9 bases and J by 2 bases, with 4 bases of the junction left unmatched. The CDR3 spans 14 residues. Written as DNA, the CDR3 is TGTGCCAGATCAGGACTAGCGGGAGCCTACGAGCAGTACTTC. Translation: CARSGLAGAYEQYF.

The chain couples TRBV27 to TRBJ2-1; 11 bases are a match to TRBD2. CDR3 size: 15 residues. V gave up 6 bases and J gave up 9 bases; unmatched junction bases: 10. The germline V gene encodes CDR1 MNHEY and CDR2 SMNVEV (reference sequence). CDR3: CASSLLAGVDGEQFF. In DNA form, the CDR3 reads TGTGCCAGCAGCTTACTAGCGGGAGTAGACGGTGAGCAGTTCTTC.

The chain is built from TRBV9 and TRBJ2-2, with D perhaps matching TRBD2 (5 bases). The CDR3 contains 16 residues. V lost 0 bases and J 7 bases, leaving 16 bases between the germline ends. Germline CDR1 and CDR2: SGDLS and YYNGEE. CDR3 in amino acids: CASSVERYGMSGELFF. The CDR3 DNA sequence: TGTGCCAGCAGCGTAGAGAGATACGGGATGAGCGGGGAGCTGTTTTTT. The entire variable domain, with the rest obtained from reference TRBV9 and TRBJ2-2, is as follows: DSGVTQTPKHLITATGQRVTLRCSPRSGDLSVYWYQQSLDQGLQFLIQYYNGEERAKGNILERFSAQQFPDLHSELNLSSLELGDSALYFCASSVERYGMSGELFFGEGSRLTVL.

The V and J genes are TRBV11-3 and TRBJ2-7; 8 nucleotides match TRBD1. The germline V gene has CDR1 SGHNT and CDR2 YENEEA. CDR3 length: 13 residues. The trim removed 3 bases at V and 5 bases at J, leaving 3 bases unmatched. CDR3 residues: CASSFDRGHEQYF. The CDR3 bases are TGTGCCAGCAGCTTTGACAGGGGCCACGAGCAGTACTTC.

The V gene is TRBV29-1, the J gene TRBJ2-4; TRBD2 aligns across 14 bases. Trimming cost V 0 bases and J 8 bases; bases outside gene matches: 9. The V gene's germline CDR1 is SQVTM and CDR2 ANQGSEA. CDR3 length: 17 residues. Here the CDR3 DNA reads TGCAGCGTTGAAGACCCGGGACTAGCGGGAGCGGCGGACATTCAGTACTTC. This gives the protein CSVEDPGLAGAADIQYF.

CDR3 in amino acids: CASSLLGAELEKLFF. The CDR3 DNA reads as TGTGCCAGCAGCTTGTTGGGGGCAGAATTGGAAAAACTGTTTTTT. V gene TRBV5-8 combines with J gene TRBJ1-4; tentatively, D is TRBD1 (6 bases). Germline V CDR1 and CDR2: SGHTS, YDEGEE. CDR3 length: 15 residues. The ends were cut back, 1 base at V and 8 bases at J, with 15 bases in the middle.

This rearrangement joins TRBV5-6 to TRBJ2-5, with D possibly TRBD2 on 6 matching bases. Judging by the DNA end, TRBJ2-7 fits better; the J call may be wrong. The CDR3 is 14 amino acids. Germline V CDR1 and CDR2: SGHDT, YYEEEE. The CDR3 DNA is TGTGCCAGCAGCTTGGCCGGGAGTGTCCACGAGCAGTACTTC. Protein product: CASSLAGSVHEQYF.

The V call is TRBV11-3, the J call TRBJ2-7, with 9 bases that match TRBD2. CDR1 SGHNT and CDR2 YENEEA come from the germline V gene. CDR3 length: 15 residues. V lost 5 bases and J lost 2; bases outside the gene matches: 7. The CDR3 DNA is TGTGCCAGCAGCCTCACTAGCGGGCGGGCCTACGAGCAGTACTTC. As protein: CASSLTSGRAYEQYF.

This chain links TRBV10-3 with TRBJ1-1, with D possibly being TRBD1 (5 bases). This CDR3 is 13 amino acids long. V was clipped by 3 bases and J by 5 bases, with 10 bases between them. CDR1 is ENHRY and CDR2 is SYGVKD in the germline V gene. This CDR3 is CAISDGGRTEAFF. DNA of the CDR3: TGTGCCATCAGTGATGGGGGGAGGACTGAAGCTTTCTTT.

CDR3 nucleotides: TGCAGCGTTGAAGAGGGGCAGGGTTCCCCTCGGTTCAGGGAGACCCAGTACTTC. It codes for CSVEEGQGSPRFRETQYF. V is TRBV29-1 and J is TRBJ2-5; possibly TRBD1 for D (5 bases). Germline-derived CDR1 and CDR2 are SQVTM and ANQGSEA. The CDR3 runs 18 residues. Deletions cut 0 bases from V and 5 bases from J, with 25 bases between.

This chain joins TRBV25-1 and TRBJ2-7, with a possible D match to TRBD2 (5 bases). The CDR3 consists of 15 residues. Germline V gene sequence: CDR1 MGHDK, CDR2 SYGVNS. The V and J ends lost 5 bases and 3 bases respectively, with 17 bases between them. CDR3 protein: CASSRLGSDVYEQYF. The CDR3 nucleotides are TGTGCCAGCAGTCGGCTGGGTAGCGACGTCTACGAGCAGTACTTC.